The text below deals with one T cell receptor beta chain. What antigen it recognizes has not been identified. No much larger clone is present one base from it, and per-base qualities are unavailable. The immunoSEQ Assay, a bias-controlled multiplex PCR, was used to amplify TCRbeta CDR3 regions from genomic DNA. The authors processed their data as follows. Nucleated cell counts per sample were estimated from amplification of reference gene primers within the assay. To quantify the absolute abundance of each unique TCRbeta CDR3 rearrangement, sequence reads were collapsed and filtered. For each sample, productive Simpson clonality was calculated as the square root of Simpson's diversity index over productive rearrangements. Imported from immuneACCESS, the table was reduced by TCRdb to in-frame sequences with V and J called. These copies leave out some clones; in studies compared against another copy, an unresolved V gene accounts for under half, and the cause of the remainder is not known. V and J calls and clone size are as listed in that table; D and trimming were resolved from the DNA. This sample gives 130,000 to 150,000 clones in total; more than 80% of them show up just once. 3% to 3.5% of the sample comes from the top ten.

Whole blood was collected in K2EDTA tubes by collaborating institutions according to the institutions' own protocols. Collaborator samples were shipped for TCRbeta analysis as frozen whole blood, isolated PBMCs, or DNA extracted from either sample type. Trimming takes 6 bases from V and 1 base from J, and the germline ends sit 24 bases apart. The CDR3 starts with the cysteine, ends with the phenylalanine, and has 18 residues. Only CDR3 DNA remains: 54 bases, in frame from the first base. Taken from the germline V gene (reference sequence), the CDR1 and CDR2 loops are WNHNN and SYGVQD. The record originates from a study of blood T cell repertoires in COVID-19 (dated by TCRdb to 2018 to 2020). In the study overall: Samples from collaborators originated in the United States, Italy and Spain and spanned both the acute and convalescent phases of COVID-19. Where available, HLA class I and class II types were taken from metadata supplied by the sample provider and were not determined by assay-based typing. The prospective study material was composed of cDNA or gDNA derived from T cells, B-cell-depleted T cells, or PBMCs. The samples were drawn from the first 160 participants of the ongoing ImmuneRACE study and from 1,254 subjects provided by 6 global collaborators. Deeply sampled blood TCRbeta repertoires from subjects exposed to, actively infected with, or recovered from COVID-19 were included in the dataset. The repertoires were released in a freely available public database intended as a resource for research on the immune response to SARS-CoV-2. The sample metadata nearly always contained a de-identified subject ID, COVID-19 status, age in years and sex. The study at large found these results: The quantity of clinical and demographic metadata differed by source and by participant and was supplied without curation.

This receptor was taken from a woman aged 55-69 years with active COVID-19. The rearranged segments are TRBV10-1 and TRBJ2-5; the best D guess is TRBD2, with 7 bases matching. Sequenced input: peripheral blood. The nucleotide sequence is TGCGCCAGCAGCTCCGGGGGGACCGGGGACACAAGCCAAGAGACCCAGTACTTC. The resulting protein is CASSSGGTGDTSQETQYF.